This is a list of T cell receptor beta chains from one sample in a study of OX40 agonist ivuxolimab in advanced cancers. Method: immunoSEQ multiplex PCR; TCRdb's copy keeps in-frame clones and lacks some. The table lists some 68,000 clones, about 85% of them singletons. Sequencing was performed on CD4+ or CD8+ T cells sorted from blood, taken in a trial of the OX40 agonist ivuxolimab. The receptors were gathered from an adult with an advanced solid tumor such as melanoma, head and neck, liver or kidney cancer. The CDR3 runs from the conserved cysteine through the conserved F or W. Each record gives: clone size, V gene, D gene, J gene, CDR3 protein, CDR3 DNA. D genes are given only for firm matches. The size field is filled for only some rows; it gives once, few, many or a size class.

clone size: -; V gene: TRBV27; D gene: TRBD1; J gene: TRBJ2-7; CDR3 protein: CASSRPGTGVDEQYF; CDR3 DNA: TGTGCCAGCAGCCGTCCCGGGACAGGGGTAGACGAGCAGTACTTC
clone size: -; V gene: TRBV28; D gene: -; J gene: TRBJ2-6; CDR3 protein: CASSSPPSGANVLTF; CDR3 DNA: TGTGCCAGCAGTTCCCCACCCAGCGGGGCCAACGTCCTGACTTTC
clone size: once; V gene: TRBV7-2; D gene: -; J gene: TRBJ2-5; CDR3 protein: CASSLSTSQETQYF; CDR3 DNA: TGTGCCAGCAGCTTAAGCACTAGTCAAGAGACCCAGTACTTC
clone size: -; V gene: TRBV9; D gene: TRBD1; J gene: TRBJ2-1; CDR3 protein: CASSVAPGRTGNNEQFF; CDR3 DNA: TGTGCCAGCAGCGTAGCTCCTGGGAGGACAGGGAACAATGAGCAGTTCTTC
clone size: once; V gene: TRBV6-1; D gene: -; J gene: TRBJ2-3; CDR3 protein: CASSGRDTQYF; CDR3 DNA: TGTGCCAGCAGTGGAAGGGATACGCAGTATTTT
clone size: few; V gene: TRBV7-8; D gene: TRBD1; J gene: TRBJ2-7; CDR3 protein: CASQLSPGQGFSADF; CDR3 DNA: TGTGCCAGCCAGCTGAGCCCGGGACAGGGGTTCTCTGCGGACTTC
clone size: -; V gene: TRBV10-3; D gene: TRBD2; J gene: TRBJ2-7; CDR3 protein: CATGGDLYEQYF; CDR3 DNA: TGTGCCACTGGGGGGGATCTCTACGAGCAGTACTTC
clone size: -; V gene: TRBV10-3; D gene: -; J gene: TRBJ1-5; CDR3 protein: CAISAPGVNQPQHF; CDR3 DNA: TGTGCCATCAGTGCCCCCGGGGTCAATCAGCCCCAGCATTTT
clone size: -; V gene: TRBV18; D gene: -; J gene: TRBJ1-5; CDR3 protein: CASSPLDNQPQHF; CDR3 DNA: TGTGCCAGCTCACCACTGGACAATCAGCCCCAGCATTTT
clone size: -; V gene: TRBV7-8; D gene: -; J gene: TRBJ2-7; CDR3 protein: CASSLEWYEQYF; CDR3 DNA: TGTGCCAGCAGCTTAGAGTGGTACGAGCAGTACTTC
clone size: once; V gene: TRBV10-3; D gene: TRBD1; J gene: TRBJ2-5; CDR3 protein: CAISDSDHSGGDHF; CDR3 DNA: TGTGCCATCAGTGACTCCGACCACTCAGGGGGCGATCACTTC
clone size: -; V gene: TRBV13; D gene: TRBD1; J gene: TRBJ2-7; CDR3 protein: CASSSTTGDHYEQYF; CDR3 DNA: TGTGCCAGCAGCTCAACCACAGGGGACCACTACGAGCAGTACTTC
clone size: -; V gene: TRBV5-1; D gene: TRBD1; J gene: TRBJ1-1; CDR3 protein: CASRQGINTEAFF; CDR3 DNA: TGCGCCAGCAGACAGGGGATCAACACTGAAGCTTTCTTT
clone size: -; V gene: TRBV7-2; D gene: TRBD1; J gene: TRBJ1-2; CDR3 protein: CASSPRDSTYGYTF; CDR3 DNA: TGTGCCAGCAGCCCCCGGGACAGCACCTATGGCTACACCTTC
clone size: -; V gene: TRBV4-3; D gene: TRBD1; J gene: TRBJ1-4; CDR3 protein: CASSRDRNEKLFF; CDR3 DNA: TGCGCCAGCAGCCGGGACAGGAATGAAAAACTGTTTTTT
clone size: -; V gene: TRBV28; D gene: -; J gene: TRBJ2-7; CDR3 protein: CASGGRGGDEQYF; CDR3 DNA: TGTGCCAGCGGGGGGAGAGGGGGAGACGAGCAGTACTTC
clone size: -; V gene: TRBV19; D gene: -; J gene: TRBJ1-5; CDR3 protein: CASSITGGNQPQHF; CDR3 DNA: TGTGCCAGTAGTATAACGGGGGGAAATCAGCCCCAGCATTTT
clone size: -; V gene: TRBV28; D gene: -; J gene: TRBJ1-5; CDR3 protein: CASSFRGDQPQHF; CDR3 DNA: TGTGCCAGCAGTTTCCGGGGGGATCAGCCCCAGCATTTT
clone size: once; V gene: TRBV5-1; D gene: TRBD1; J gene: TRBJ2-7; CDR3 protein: CASSSGQGNEQYF; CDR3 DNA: TGCGCCAGCAGCTCAGGACAGGGTAACGAGCAGTACTTC
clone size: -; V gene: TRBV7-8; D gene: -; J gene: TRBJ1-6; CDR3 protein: CASSLVDSPLHF; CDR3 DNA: TGTGCCAGCAGCTTAGTGGATTCACCCCTCCACTTT
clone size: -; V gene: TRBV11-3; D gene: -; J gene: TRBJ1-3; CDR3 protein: CASSSNSGNTIYF; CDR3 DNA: TGTGCCAGCAGCTCGAACTCTGGAAACACCATATATTTT
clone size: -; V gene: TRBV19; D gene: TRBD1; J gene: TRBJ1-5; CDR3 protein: CASSAAGTVNQPQHF; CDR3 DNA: TGTGCCAGTAGTGCCGCAGGGACAGTCAATCAGCCCCAGCATTTT
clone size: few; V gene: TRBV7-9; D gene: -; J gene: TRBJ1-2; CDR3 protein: CASSLGTGDGYTF; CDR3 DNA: TGTGCCAGCAGCTTGGGGACGGGGGATGGCTACACCTTC
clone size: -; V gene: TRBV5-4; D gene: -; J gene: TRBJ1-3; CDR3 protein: CASSLATFKDTIYF; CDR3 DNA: TGTGCCAGCAGCTTGGCTACTTTCAAGGACACCATATATTTT
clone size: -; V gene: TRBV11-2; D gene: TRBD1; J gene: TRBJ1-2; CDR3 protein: CASDLSGTGDGYTF; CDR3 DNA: TGTGCCAGCGACTTATCCGGGACAGGGGACGGCTACACCTTC
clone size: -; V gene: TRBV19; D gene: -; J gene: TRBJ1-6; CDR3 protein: CASSLRGSSYNSPLHF; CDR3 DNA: TGTGCCAGTAGCCTCAGGGGAAGCTCCTATAATTCACCCCTCCACTTT
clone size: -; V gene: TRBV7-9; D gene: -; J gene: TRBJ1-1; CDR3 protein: CASSPDRLEAFF; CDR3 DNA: TGTGCCAGCAGCCCAGACAGGCTTGAAGCTTTCTTT
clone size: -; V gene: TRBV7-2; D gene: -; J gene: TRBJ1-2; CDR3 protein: CASSLGSGHSYGYTF; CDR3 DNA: TGTGCCAGCAGCTTAGGGAGCGGCCATTCCTATGGCTACACCTTC
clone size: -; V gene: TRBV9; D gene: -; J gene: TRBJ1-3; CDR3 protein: CASSVEAGGNTIYF; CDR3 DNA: TGTGCCAGCAGCGTAGAGGCAGGTGGAAACACCATATATTTT
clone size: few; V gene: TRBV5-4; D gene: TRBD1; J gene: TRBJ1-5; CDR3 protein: CASSQHDRGNQPQHF; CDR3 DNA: TGTGCCAGCAGCCAACACGACAGGGGCAATCAGCCCCAGCATTTT
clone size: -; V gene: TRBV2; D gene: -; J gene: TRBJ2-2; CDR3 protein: CASSEDHTGELFF; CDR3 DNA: TGTGCCAGCAGTGAGGATCACACCGGGGAGCTGTTTTTT
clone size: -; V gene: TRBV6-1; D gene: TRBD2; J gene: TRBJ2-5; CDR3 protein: CASSESYGSAGVQETQYF; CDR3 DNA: TGTGCCAGCAGTGAAAGTTACGGGTCAGCGGGGGTTCAAGAGACCCAGTACTTC
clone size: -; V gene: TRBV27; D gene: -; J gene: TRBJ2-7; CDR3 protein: CASSLIPGEQYF; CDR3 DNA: TGTGCCAGCAGTTTAATCCCGGGGGAGCAGTACTTC